A single sample gave rise to the 28 T cell receptor beta chains below, sequenced in a study of cytomegalovirus exposure and HLA in healthy donors. PCR amplification relied on 60 Vbeta primers (plus 13 Jbeta primers). Profiling relied on immunoSEQ multiplex PCR, and the TCRdb table lists in-frame clones only, not all of them. The repertoire table contains around 140,000 clones. Sample: PBMCs. The receptor set was obtained from a woman in her 50s in good health and CMV-seronegative.

In nucleotides, the CDR3 is TGCGCCAGCGGGGACTGGGGAAGGGAGCAGTACTTC. The encoded protein is CASGDWGREQYF. V and J are TRBV5-1 and TRBJ2-7; TRBD2 is a possible D gene (6 bases). Deletions cut 7 bases from V and 7 bases from J, with 15 bases between. CDR1 is SGHRS and CDR2 is YFSETQ in the germline V gene. This CDR3 is 12 amino acids long.

This chain connects TRBV5-1 to TRBJ2-5; TRBD2 aligns across 9 bases. V trimming: 0 bases; J trimming: 5 bases; junction bases outside the gene matches: 5. CDR1 and CDR2 (germline): SGHRS, YFSETQ. The CDR3 consists of 15 residues. The CDR3 DNA reads TGCGCCAGCAGCTTGGATAGCGGGGGCTTGGAGACCCAGTACTTC. Its translation: CASSLDSGGLETQYF.

The chain has TRBV13 and TRBJ2-3; 8 bases line up with TRBD2. Losses at the gene ends were 6 bases for V and 10 bases for J; bases not matched to a gene: 9. CDR1 is PRHDT and CDR2 is FYEKMQ in the germline V gene (reference sequence). The CDR3 covers 13 residues. The CDR3 sequence is CASSPSSGGAQYF. For the CDR3, the DNA is TGTGCCAGCAGTCCCTCCAGCGGGGGTGCGCAGTATTTT.

The V and J genes are TRBV28 and TRBJ1-2, with TRBD1 identical over 9 bases. V shed 5 bases, J shed 4 bases, and the junction held 2 bases outside the gene matches. Per germline, CDR1 MDHEN and CDR2 SYDVKM. The CDR3 length is 13 residues. The CDR3 coding sequence is TGTGCCAGCAGTAAGGACAGGGGCTATGGCTACACCTTC. Protein product: CASSKDRGYGYTF.

The rearrangement uses TRBV11-2 and TRBJ2-5; D is perhaps TRBD2 (6 bases). Germline lookup yields CDR1 SGHAT and CDR2 FQNNGV. CDR3 length equals 14 residues. V was cut by 0 bases and J by 4 bases, with 9 bases left in between. The CDR3 bases are TGTGCCAGCAGCTTAGATGGAGGGATAGAGACCCAGTACTTC. This codes for CASSLDGGIETQYF.

The rearrangement joins TRBV10-3 to TRBJ1-4, with TRBD1 identical over 9 bases. V shed 6 bases, J shed 7 bases, and the junction held 3 bases outside the gene matches. Germline lookup yields CDR1 ENHRY and CDR2 SYGVKD. The CDR3 is 13 amino acids. DNA of the CDR3: TGTGCCATCAGCGGGGACAGGGCTGAAAAACTGTTTTTT. Translation: CAISGDRAEKLFF.

V is TRBV30 and J is TRBJ2-1, with 9 bases aligning to TRBD1. The trim removed 4 bases at V and 16 bases at J, leaving 11 bases unmatched. CDR1 is GTSNPN and CDR2 is SVGIG in the germline V gene (reference sequence). CDR3 length: 12 residues. CDR3 residues: CAWTDRGGPGFF. The CDR3 DNA is TGTGCCTGGACCGACAGGGGGGGGCCAGGATTCTTC.

V gene TRBV5-1 combines with J gene TRBJ1-6, with TRBD1 matching 7 bases. With V trimmed by 4 bases and J by 6 bases, 7 bases remained unmatched. The CDR3 length is 15 residues. Germline V lookup: CDR1 SGHRS, CDR2 YFSETQ. CDR3 sequence reads: CASSIGQEGNSPLHF. CDR3 bases: TGCGCCAGCAGCATCGGACAGGAAGGTAATTCACCCCTCCACTTT.

On this clone itself: At one boundary the junction diverges from the germline segment, which might be a read error. The sample holds other DNA sequences that translate to the same CDR3. The V and J genes are TRBV18 and TRBJ2-6; 7 nucleotides line up with TRBD1. The CDR3 runs to 15 residues. Germline V gene lookup returns CDR1 KGHSH and CDR2 LQKENI. Written as DNA, the CDR3 is TGCGCCAGCTCACCACAGGGGACTGGGGCCAACGTCCTGACTTTC. This encodes CASSPQGTGANVLTF.

The chain couples TRBV29-1 to TRBJ1-4; D not certain. CDR1 is SQVTM, CDR2 ANQGSEA, per germline. Trimming removed 3 bases at V and 5 bases at J, with 4 bases between. The CDR3 extends over 11 amino acids. This chain's CDR3 is CSVDRNEKLFF. The CDR3 nucleotides read TGCAGCGTTGACAGGAATGAAAAACTGTTTTTT.

V gene TRBV4-3 combines with J gene TRBJ2-1; 10 bases match TRBD2. CDR1 and CDR2 (germline): LGHNA, YSLEER. Trimming cost V 4 bases and J 2 bases; bases outside gene matches: 5. This CDR3 spans 16 amino acids. The CDR3 region is CASSPTSGDTYNEQFF. Here the CDR3 DNA reads TGCGCCAGCAGCCCAACTAGCGGGGATACCTACAATGAGCAGTTCTTC.

The V and J genes are TRBV5-1 and TRBJ2-3, with 10 bases aligning to TRBD1. V was pared by 4 bases and J by 6 bases, with 8 bases of the junction left unmatched. CDR1 is SGHRS, CDR2 YFSETQ, per germline. The CDR3 sequence is 15 residues long. DNA of the CDR3: TGCGCCAGCAGCGACGGGACAGGGGCCGGGGATACGCAGTATTTT. Translation: CASSDGTGAGDTQYF.

The chain couples TRBV4-2 to TRBJ2-1; D unclear. Germline V gives CDR1 LGHNA, CDR2 YNFKEQ. The length of the CDR3 is 17 residues. V shed 1 base and J shed 0 bases, with 13 bases lying between them. DNA for the CDR3: TGTGCCAGCAGCCAAGCTCGAGCGTCGAGCTCCTACAATGAGCAGTTCTTC. This sequence encodes CASSQARASSSYNEQFF.

The chain couples TRBV2 to TRBJ2-1, with TRBD2 matching over 11 bases. Unmatched junction bases numbered 4, after V lost 8 bases and J lost 4 bases. The germline V gene encodes CDR1 SNHLY and CDR2 FYNNEI. CDR3 length equals 14 residues. Written as DNA, the CDR3 is TGTGCCAGCCAGACTAGCGGGGAATACAATGAGCAGTTCTTC. It translates to CASQTSGEYNEQFF.

The chain links TRBV7-8 to TRBJ1-3, with 11 bases that match TRBD1. CDR1 is SGHVS, CDR2 FQNEAQ, per germline. With V trimmed by 3 bases and J by 3 bases, 4 bases remained unmatched. This CDR3 has 16 amino acids. The CDR3 loop is CASSLGTGGVGNTIYF. For the CDR3, the DNA is TGTGCCAGCAGCTTGGGGACAGGGGGTGTTGGAAACACCATATATTTT.

The CDR3 DNA reads TGTGCCAGCAGTAATGCCCTCCTGGACAGATTTCTGGTCTACGAGCAGTACTTC. The encoded protein is CASSNALLDRFLVYEQYF. J is TRBJ2-7 and V is TRBV28, with D perhaps TRBD1 (6 bases). The CDR3 totals 18 residues. The V gene lost 5 bases and the J gene lost 3 bases, with 26 bases spanning the gap. From germline, CDR1 is MDHEN and CDR2 SYDVKM.

The J gene is TRBJ2-6, the V gene TRBV4-1, with 7 bases that match TRBD1. The CDR3 has 18 amino acids. Trimming cost V 4 bases and J 4 bases; bases outside gene matches: 13. Germline V lookup: CDR1 MGHRA, CDR2 YSYEKL. The CDR3, as DNA: TGCGCCAGCAGCCCAAGCCGAGGGGGCCACACCGGGGCCAACGTCCTGACTTTC. Amino acid sequence: CASSPSRGGHTGANVLTF.

The chain has TRBV7-3 and TRBJ1-4; perhaps TRBD1 as D (6 bases). Germline V lookup: CDR1 SGHTA, CDR2 FQGTGA. The CDR3 sequence is 14 residues long. Trimming stripped 3 bases from V and 4 bases from J, with 9 bases between. The CDR3 DNA is TGTGCCAGCAGCTTTACGGACAGTAATGAAAAACTGTTTTTT. Amino acids: CASSFTDSNEKLFF.

V is TRBV30 and J is TRBJ1-2; 7 bases match TRBD1. V dropped 5 bases and J dropped 8; count of bases not matched to a gene: 14. In germline, CDR1 is GTSNPN, CDR2 SVGIG (reference sequence). CDR3 size: 14 residues. The CDR3 protein is CAWWYRGRGKGYTF. The CDR3 DNA sequence: TGTGCCTGGTGGTACAGGGGACGGGGTAAAGGCTACACCTTC. The full variable domain, completed using reference TRBV30 and TRBJ1-2, is SQTIHQWPATLVQPVGSPLSLECTVEGTSNPNLYWYRQAAGRGLQLLFYSVGIGQISSEVPQNLSASRPQDRQFILSSKKLLLSDSGFYLCAWWYRGRGKGYTFGSGTRLTVV.

J is TRBJ1-3 and V is TRBV19; 7 bases agree with TRBD1. This CDR3 is built from 15 residues. With V trimmed by 8 bases and J by 0 bases, 7 bases remained unmatched. The germline gives CDR1 LNHDA, CDR2 SQIVND (reference sequence). The CDR3 region is CASFRGQASGNTIYF. In nucleotides, the CDR3 is TGTGCCAGTTTTCGCGGACAGGCCTCTGGAAACACCATATATTTT.

The rearrangement joins TRBV30 to TRBJ1-1, with 7 nucleotides matching TRBD1. Germline V gene data show CDR1 as GTSNPN and CDR2 as SVGIG (reference sequence). This CDR3 is 12 amino acids long. The junction had 2 bases not matched to a gene; V was cut back by 3 bases and J by 4 bases. The CDR3 loop reads CAWREGATEAFF. CDR3 sequence (DNA): TGTGCCTGGAGAGAGGGGGCCACTGAAGCTTTCTTT.

The gene calls are TRBV9 and TRBJ1-2, with 7 bases aligning to TRBD1. Germline assignment: CDR1 SGDLS and CDR2 YYNGEE. V lost 1 base, J lost 5 bases, and 5 bases stayed unmatched. The CDR3 extends over 14 amino acids. CDR3 amino acids: CASSVTTGEYGYTF. The CDR3 DNA follows: TGTGCCAGCAGCGTAACCACAGGGGAATATGGCTACACCTTC. Full variable domain (missing parts from reference TRBV9 and TRBJ1-2): DSGVTQTPKHLITATGQRVTLRCSPRSGDLSVYWYQQSLDQGLQFLIQYYNGEERAKGNILERFSAQQFPDLHSELNLSSLELGDSALYFCASSVTTGEYGYTFGSGTRLTVV.

The chain couples TRBV9 to TRBJ2-3; D unresolved. The CDR3 spans 13 residues. V was cut by 0 bases and J by 9 bases, with 11 bases left in between. Germline values: CDR1 SGDLS, CDR2 YYNGEE. The CDR3 nucleotides are TGTGCCAGCAGCGTAGTGTTTGACATGACGCAGTATTTT. It codes for CASSVVFDMTQYF.

The rearrangement uses TRBV7-9 and TRBJ1-2; a weak D match, TRBD1 (6 bases). CDR3 length equals 15 residues. Germline V lookup: CDR1 SEHNR, CDR2 FQNEAQ (reference sequence). With 5 bases removed from V and 8 bases from J, the gap between germline ends came to 21 bases. The CDR3 DNA is TGTGCCAGCAGCCCCCAAACAATACAGGGAAGAGGCTACACCTTC. Encoded protein: CASSPQTIQGRGYTF.

The chain recombines TRBV7-9 with TRBJ2-7, with 14 bases matching TRBD2. The CDR3 is 16 amino acids. Trimming cost V 6 bases and J 4 bases; bases outside gene matches: 8. Germline V gene data show CDR1 as SEHNR and CDR2 as FQNEAQ (reference sequence). CDR3 region: CASSRLAGGPRYEQYF. The CDR3, as DNA: TGTGCCAGCAGTCGACTAGCGGGAGGGCCCCGGTACGAGCAGTACTTC.

The J gene is TRBJ1-2, the V gene TRBV30; D is unclear. This CDR3 is built from 14 residues. V lost 2 bases to trimming and J lost 8 bases, with 18 bases between them. Germline lookup yields CDR1 GTSNPN and CDR2 SVGIG (reference sequence). DNA of the CDR3: TGTGCCTGGAGTAAGGGCCTAACCGCGGGGGGCTACACCTTC. Encoded protein: CAWSKGLTAGGYTF.

The V and J genes are TRBV5-1 and TRBJ2-5; 14 positions agree with TRBD2. The CDR3 length is 17 residues. In germline, CDR1 is SGHRS, CDR2 YFSETQ. Trimming took 3 bases from V and 5 from J; bases not matched to a gene: 9. The CDR3 DNA follows: TGCGCCAGCAGCTCACTCGGACTAGCGGGGGGTTTGGAGACCCAGTACTTC. This gives the protein CASSSLGLAGGLETQYF.

The chain employs TRBV6-5 and TRBJ2-7, with 8 positions matching TRBD1. Trimming cost V 5 bases and J 1 base; bases outside gene matches: 7. The V gene's germline CDR1 is MNHEY and CDR2 SVGAGI. The CDR3 sequence is 15 residues long. CDR3 amino acids: CASSLYGQGSYEQYF. DNA of the CDR3: TGTGCCAGCAGTCTCTACGGACAGGGTTCCTACGAGCAGTACTTC.